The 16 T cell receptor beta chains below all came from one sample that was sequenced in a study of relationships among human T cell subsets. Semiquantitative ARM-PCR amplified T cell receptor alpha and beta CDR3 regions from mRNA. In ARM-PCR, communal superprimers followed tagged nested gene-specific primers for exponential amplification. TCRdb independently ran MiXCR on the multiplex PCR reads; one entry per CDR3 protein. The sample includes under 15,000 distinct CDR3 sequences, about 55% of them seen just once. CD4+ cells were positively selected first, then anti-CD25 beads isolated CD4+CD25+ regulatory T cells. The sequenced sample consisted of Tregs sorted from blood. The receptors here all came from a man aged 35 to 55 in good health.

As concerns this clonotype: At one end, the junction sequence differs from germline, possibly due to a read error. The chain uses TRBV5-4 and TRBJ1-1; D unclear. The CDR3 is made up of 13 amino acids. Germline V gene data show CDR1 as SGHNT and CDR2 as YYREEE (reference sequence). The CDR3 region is CASSLEVFGQAFF. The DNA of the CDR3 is TGCGCCAGCAGCTTGGAGGTCTTTGGGCAAGCTTTCTTT.

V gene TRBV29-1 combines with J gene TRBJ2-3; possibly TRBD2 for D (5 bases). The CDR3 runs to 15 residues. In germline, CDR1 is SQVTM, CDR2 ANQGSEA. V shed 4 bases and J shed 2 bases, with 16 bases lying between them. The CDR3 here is CSVGGTLRDTDTQYF. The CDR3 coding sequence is TGCAGCGTTGGAGGTACCCTGAGGGACACAGATACGCAGTATTTT.

The CDR3 bases are TGTGCCTGGAACCTCGGCACAGATACGCAGTATTTT. The encoded protein is CAWNLGTDTQYF. The chain uses TRBV30 and TRBJ2-3; the D is unclear. CDR1 and CDR2 from the germline V gene are GTSNPN and SVGIG (reference sequence). There are 12 residues in the CDR3. V was trimmed by 4 bases and J by 1 base, leaving 6 bases between them.

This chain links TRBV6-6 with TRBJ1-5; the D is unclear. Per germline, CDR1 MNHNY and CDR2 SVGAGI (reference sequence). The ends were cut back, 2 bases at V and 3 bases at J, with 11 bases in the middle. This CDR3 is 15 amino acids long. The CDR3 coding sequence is TGTGCCAGCAGTTACCGCGACGGGATCAATCAGCCCCAGCATTTT. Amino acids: CASSYRDGINQPQHF.

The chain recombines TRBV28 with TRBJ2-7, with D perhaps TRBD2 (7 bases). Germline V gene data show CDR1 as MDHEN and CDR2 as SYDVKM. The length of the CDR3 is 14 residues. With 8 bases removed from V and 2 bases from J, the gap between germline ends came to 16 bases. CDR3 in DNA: TGTGCCAGCTTAAGGGGGGGCCGGACCTACGAGCAGTACTTC. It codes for CASLRGGRTYEQYF.

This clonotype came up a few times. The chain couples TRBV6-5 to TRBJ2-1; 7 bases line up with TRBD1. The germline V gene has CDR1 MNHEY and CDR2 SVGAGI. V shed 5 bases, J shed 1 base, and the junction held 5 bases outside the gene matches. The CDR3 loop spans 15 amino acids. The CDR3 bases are TGTGCCAGCAGTCACCACAGGGGTTCCTACAATGAGCAGTTCTTC. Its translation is CASSHHRGSYNEQFF.

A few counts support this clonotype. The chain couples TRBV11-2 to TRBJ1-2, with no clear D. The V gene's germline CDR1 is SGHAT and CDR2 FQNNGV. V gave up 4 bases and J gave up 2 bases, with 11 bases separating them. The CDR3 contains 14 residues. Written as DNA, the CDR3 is TGTGCCAGCAGCTCGGCTAGATCCAACTATGGCTACACCTTC. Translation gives CASSSARSNYGYTF.

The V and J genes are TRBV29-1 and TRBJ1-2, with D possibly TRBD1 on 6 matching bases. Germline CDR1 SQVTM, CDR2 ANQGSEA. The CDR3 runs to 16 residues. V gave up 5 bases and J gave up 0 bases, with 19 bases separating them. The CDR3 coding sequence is TGCAGCGTTACTCCCGCTACTACAGGGCCTAACTATGGCTACACCTTC. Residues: CSVTPATTGPNYGYTF.

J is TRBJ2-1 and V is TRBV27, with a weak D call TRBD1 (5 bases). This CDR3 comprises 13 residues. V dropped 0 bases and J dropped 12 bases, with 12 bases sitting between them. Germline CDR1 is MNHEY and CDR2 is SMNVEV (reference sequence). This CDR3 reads CASSLSFRTGQFF. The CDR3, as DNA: TGTGCCAGCAGTTTATCTTTCCGAACAGGGCAGTTCTTC.

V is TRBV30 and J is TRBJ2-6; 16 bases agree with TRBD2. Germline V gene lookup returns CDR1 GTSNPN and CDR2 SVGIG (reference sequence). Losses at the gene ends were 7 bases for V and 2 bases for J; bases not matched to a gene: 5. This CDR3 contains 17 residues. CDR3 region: CASGTSGRATGANVLTF. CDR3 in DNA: TGTGCCTCCGGGACTAGCGGGAGGGCCACTGGGGCCAACGTCCTGACTTTC.

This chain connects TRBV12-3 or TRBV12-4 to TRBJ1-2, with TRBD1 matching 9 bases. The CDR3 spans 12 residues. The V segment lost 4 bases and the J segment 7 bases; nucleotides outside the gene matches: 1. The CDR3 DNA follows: TGTGCCAGCAGTTCGACAGGGGGTGGCTACACCTTC. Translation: CASSSTGGGYTF.

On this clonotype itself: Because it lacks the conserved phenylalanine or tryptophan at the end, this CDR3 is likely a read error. The CDR3, as DNA: TGTGCCAGCAGCTTGTACAGGGGGCGGACTGAAGCTTTCTCT. Its protein is CASSLYRGRTEAFS. The J gene is TRBJ1-1, the V gene TRBV11-1; 9 bases align to TRBD1. The V and J ends lost 3 bases and 5 bases, in that order; junction bases with no gene match: 4. Germline CDR1 and CDR2: SGHAT and FQDESV (reference sequence). CDR3 length: 14 residues.

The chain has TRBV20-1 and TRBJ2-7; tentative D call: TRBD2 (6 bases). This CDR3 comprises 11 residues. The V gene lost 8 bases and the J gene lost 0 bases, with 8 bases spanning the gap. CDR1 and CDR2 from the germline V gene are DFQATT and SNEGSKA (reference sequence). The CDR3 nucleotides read TGCAGTTCGGGAGTCTCCTACGAGCAGTACTTC. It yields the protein CSSGVSYEQYF.

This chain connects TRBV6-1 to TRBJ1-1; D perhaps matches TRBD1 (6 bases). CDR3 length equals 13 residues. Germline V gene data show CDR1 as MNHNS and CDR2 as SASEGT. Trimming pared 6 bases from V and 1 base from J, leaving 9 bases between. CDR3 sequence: CASRGAGNTEAFF. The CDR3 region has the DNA TGTGCCAGCAGGGGGGCAGGGAACACTGAAGCTTTCTTT.

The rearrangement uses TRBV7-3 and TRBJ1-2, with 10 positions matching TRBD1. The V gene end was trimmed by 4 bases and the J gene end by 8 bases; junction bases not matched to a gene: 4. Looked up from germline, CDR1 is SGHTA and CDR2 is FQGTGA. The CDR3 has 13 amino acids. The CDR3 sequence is CASSSGTGDGYTF. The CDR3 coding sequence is TGTGCCAGCAGCTCCGGGACAGGGGACGGCTACACCTTC. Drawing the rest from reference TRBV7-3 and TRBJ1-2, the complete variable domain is GAGVSQTPSNKVTEKGKYVELRCDPISGHTALYWYRQSLGQGPEFLIYFQGTGAADDSGLPNDRFFAVRPEGSVSTLKIQRTERGDSAVYLCASSSGTGDGYTFGSGTRLTVV.

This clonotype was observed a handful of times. The CDR3 reads CASSPPRQGPGQPQHF. CDR3 in DNA: TGTGCCAGCAGTCCCCCCCGTCAGGGACCGGGGCAGCCCCAGCATTTT. This rearrangement joins TRBV28 to TRBJ1-5; D possibly corresponds to TRBD1 (5 bases). Germline CDR1 MDHEN, CDR2 SYDVKM. The V end lost 5 bases, the J end lost 7 bases, and 21 bases lay between the germline ends. The CDR3 spans 16 residues.